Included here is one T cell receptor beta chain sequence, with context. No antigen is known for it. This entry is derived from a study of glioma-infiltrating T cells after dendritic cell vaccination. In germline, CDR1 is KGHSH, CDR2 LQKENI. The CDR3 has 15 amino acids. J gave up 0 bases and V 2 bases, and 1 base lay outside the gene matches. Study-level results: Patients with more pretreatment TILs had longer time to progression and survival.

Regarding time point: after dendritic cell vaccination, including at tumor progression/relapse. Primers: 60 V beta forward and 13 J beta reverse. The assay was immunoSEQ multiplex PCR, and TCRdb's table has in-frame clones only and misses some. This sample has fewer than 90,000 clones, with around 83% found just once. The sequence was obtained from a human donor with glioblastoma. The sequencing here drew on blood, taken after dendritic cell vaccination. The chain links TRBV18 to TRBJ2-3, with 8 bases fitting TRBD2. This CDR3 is CASSPAGGSTDTQYF. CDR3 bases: TGTGCCAGCTCACCAGCGGGGGGTAGCACAGATACGCAGTATTTT.